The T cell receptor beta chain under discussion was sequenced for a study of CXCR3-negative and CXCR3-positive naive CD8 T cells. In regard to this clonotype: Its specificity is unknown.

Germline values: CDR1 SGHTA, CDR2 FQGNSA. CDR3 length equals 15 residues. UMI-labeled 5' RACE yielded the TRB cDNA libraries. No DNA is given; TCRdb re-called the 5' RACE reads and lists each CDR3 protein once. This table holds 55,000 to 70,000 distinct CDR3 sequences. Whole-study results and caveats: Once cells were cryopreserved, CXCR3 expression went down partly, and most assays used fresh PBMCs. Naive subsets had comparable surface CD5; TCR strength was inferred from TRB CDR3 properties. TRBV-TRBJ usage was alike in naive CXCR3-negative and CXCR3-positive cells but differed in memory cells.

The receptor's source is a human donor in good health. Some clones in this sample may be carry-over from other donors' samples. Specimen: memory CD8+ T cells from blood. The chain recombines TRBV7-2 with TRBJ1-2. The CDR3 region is CASSPIDGANYGYTF. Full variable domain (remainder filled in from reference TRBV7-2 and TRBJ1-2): GAGVSQSPSNKVTEKGKDVELRCDPISGHTALYWYRQSLGQGLEFLIYFQGNSAPDKSGLPSDRFSAERTGGSVSTLTIQRTQQEDSAVYLCASSPIDGANYGYTFGSGTRLTVV.